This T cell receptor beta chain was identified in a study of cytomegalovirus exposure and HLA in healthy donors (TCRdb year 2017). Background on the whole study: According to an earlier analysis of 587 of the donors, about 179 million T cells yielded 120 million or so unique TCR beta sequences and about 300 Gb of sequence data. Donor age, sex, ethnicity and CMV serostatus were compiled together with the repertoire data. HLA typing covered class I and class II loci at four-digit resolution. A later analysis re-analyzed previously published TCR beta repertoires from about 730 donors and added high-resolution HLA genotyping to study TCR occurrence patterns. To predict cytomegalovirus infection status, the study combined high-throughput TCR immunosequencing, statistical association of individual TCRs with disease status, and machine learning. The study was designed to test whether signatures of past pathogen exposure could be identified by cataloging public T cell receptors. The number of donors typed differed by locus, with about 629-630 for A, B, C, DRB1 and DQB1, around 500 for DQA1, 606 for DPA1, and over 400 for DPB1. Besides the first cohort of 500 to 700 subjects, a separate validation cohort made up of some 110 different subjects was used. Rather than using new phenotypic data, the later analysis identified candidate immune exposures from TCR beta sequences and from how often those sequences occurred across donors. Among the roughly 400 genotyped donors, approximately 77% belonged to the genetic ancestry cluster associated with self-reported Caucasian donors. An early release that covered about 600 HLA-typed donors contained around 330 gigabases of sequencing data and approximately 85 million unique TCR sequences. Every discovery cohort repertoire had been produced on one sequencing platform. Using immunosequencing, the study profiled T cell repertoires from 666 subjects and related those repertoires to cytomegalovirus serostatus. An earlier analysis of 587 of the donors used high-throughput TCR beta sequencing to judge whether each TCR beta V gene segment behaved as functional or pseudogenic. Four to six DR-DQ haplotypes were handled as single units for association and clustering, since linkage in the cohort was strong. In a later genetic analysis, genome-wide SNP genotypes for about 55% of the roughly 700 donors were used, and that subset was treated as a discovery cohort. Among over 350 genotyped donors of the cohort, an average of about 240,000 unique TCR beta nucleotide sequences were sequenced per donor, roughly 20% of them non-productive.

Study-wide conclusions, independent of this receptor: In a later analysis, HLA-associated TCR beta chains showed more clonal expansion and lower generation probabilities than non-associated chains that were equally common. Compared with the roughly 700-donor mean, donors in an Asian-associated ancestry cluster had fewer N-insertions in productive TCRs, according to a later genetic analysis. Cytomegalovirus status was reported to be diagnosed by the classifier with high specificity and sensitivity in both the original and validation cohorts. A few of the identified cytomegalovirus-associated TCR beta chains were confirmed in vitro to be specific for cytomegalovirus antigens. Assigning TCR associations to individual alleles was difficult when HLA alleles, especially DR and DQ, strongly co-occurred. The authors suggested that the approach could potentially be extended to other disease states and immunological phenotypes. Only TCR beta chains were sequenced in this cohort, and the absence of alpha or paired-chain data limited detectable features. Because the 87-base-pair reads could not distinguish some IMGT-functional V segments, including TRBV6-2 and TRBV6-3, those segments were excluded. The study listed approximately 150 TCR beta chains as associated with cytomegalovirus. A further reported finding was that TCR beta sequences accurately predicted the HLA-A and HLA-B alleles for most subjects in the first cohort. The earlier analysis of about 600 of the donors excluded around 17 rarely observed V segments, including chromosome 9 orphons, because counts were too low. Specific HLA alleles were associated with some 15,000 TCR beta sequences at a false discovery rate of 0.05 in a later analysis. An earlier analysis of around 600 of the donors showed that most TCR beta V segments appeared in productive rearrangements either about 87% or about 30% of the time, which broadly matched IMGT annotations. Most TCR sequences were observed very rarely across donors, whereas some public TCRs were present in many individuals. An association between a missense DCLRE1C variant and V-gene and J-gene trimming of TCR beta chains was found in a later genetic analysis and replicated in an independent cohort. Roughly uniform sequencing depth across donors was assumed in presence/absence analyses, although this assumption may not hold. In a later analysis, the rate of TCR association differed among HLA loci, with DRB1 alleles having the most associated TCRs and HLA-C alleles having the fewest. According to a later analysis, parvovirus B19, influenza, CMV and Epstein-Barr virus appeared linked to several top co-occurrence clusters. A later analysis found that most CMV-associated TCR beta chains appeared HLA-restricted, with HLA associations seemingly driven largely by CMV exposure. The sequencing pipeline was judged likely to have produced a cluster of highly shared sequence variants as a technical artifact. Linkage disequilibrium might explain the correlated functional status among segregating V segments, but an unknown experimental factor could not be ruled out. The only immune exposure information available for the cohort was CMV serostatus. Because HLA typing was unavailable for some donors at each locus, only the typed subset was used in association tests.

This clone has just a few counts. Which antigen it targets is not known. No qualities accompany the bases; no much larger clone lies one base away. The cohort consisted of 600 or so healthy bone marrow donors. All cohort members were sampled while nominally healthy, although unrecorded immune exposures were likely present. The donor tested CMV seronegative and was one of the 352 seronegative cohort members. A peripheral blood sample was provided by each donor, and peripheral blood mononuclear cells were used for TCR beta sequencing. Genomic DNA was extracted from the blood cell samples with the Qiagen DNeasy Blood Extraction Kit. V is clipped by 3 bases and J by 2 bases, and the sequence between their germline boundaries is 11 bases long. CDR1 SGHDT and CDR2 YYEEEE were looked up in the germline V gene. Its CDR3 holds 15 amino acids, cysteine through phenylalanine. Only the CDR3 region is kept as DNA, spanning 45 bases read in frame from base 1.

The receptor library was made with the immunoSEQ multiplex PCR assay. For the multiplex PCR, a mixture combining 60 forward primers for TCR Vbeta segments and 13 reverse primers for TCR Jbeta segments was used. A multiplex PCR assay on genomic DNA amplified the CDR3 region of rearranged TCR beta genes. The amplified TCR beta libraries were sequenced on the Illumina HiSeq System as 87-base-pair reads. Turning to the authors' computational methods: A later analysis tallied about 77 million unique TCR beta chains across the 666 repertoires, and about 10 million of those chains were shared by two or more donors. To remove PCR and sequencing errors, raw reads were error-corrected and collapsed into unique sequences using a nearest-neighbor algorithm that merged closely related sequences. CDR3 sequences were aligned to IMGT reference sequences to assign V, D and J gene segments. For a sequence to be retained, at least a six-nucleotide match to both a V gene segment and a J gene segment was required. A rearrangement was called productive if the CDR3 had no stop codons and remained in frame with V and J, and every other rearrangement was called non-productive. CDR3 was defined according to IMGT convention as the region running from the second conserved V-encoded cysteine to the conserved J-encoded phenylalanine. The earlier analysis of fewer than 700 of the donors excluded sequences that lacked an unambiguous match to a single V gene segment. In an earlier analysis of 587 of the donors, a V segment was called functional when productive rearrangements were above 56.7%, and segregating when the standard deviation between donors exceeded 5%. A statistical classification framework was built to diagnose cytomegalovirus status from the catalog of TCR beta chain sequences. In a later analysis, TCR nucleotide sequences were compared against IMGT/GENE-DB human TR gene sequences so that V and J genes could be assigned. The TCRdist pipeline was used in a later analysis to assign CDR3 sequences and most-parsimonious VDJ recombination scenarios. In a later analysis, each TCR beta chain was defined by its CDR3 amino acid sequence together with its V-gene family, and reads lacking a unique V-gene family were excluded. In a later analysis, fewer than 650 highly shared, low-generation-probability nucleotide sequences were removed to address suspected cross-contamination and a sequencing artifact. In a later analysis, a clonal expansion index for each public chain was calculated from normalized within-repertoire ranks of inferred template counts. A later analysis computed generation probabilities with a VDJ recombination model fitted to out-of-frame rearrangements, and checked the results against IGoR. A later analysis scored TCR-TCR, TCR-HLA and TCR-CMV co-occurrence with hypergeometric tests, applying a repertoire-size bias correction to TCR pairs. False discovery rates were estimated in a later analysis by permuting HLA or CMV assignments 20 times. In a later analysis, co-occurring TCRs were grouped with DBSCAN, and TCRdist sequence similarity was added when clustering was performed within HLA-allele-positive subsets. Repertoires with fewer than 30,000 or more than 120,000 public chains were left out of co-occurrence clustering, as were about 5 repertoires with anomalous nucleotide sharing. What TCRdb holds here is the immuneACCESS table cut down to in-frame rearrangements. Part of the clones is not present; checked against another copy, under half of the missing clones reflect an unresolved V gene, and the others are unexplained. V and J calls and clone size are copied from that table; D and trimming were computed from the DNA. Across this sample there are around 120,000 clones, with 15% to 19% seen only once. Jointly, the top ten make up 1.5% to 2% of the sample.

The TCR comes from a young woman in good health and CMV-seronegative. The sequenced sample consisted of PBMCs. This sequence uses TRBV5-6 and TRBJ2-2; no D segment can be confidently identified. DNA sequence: TGTGCCAGCAGCTCCCAGGCAGGTAACACCGGGGAGCTGTTTTTT. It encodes CASSSQAGNTGELFF.